Following are 27 T cell receptor beta chains from one sample sequenced in a study of blood T cell repertoires in COVID-19 (dated by TCRdb to the early 2020s). The library came from the immunoSEQ multiplex PCR assay. TCRdb's version of the immuneACCESS table is confined to in-frame rearrangements and falls short of the full clone set. An unresolved V gene accounts for under half of the shortfall where checked; the remainder is of unknown origin. The table for this sample lists 250,000 or so clones; 65% to 85% of them were counted only once. Clones ranked in the top ten supply 3.4% of the sample. The sample consisted of PBMCs or T cells enriched from blood (not recorded which). These TCRs come from a man between 50 and 59 years old who had recovered from COVID-19.

The chain joins TRBV12-3 or TRBV12-4 to TRBJ2-1; 7 bases are a match to TRBD1. V shed 5 bases and J 10 bases; nucleotides not matched to a gene: 8. There are 13 residues in the CDR3. The CDR3 sequence is CASSATRTGEQFF. Written as DNA, the CDR3 is TGTGCCAGCAGTGCCACTCGGACAGGAGAGCAGTTCTTC.

The J gene is TRBJ2-7, the V gene TRBV4-2, with a tentative D call TRBD1 (5 bases). V was trimmed by 3 bases and J by 3 bases, leaving 12 bases between them. There are 14 residues in the CDR3. Germline V gives CDR1 LGHNA, CDR2 YNFKEQ. This CDR3 is CASSQRDSDYEQYF. The CDR3 DNA sequence: TGTGCCAGCAGCCAGCGCGACAGCGACTACGAGCAGTACTTC.

The chain employs TRBV28 and TRBJ1-2; 8 bases align to TRBD1. The junction had 19 bases not matched to a gene; V was cut back by 4 bases and J by 3 bases. From germline, CDR1 is MDHEN and CDR2 SYDVKM. CDR3 length: 19 amino acids. The CDR3 DNA is TGTGCCAGCAGTTCCTCAACCTCCAGGGGGCGCTTTAGGGACTATGGCTACACCTTC. Protein product: CASSSSTSRGRFRDYGYTF.

The rearrangement joins TRBV29-1 to TRBJ2-1, with 8 bases lining up with TRBD2. Trimming removed 4 bases from V and 4 bases from J; junction bases left unmatched: 6. This CDR3 region has 14 residues. CDR1 and CDR2 (germline): SQVTM, ANQGSEA. The CDR3 loop is CSVGRGGLYNEQFF. The CDR3 DNA reads TGCAGCGTTGGCCGGGGGGGATTGTACAATGAGCAGTTCTTC.

This clone was counted at least ten times. This rearrangement joins TRBV7-3 to TRBJ2-1, with TRBD1 matching 8 bases. V gave up 4 bases and J gave up 7 bases; unmatched junction bases: 9. This CDR3 is built from 15 residues. Germline V gene lookup returns CDR1 SGHTA and CDR2 FQGTGA. This CDR3 reads CASSSSDRVGNEQFF. In nucleotides, the CDR3 is TGTGCCAGCAGCTCCTCGGACAGGGTAGGAAATGAGCAGTTCTTC.

The V gene is TRBV10-3, the J gene TRBJ1-5; D not resolved. Germline V gene lookup returns CDR1 ENHRY and CDR2 SYGVKD. Trimming removed 3 bases from V and 7 bases from J, with 13 bases in between. The CDR3 covers 14 residues. The CDR3 region is CAISDRGMEQPQHF. The CDR3 nucleotides read TGTGCCATCAGTGATCGAGGGATGGAGCAGCCCCAGCATTTT.

The chain carries TRBV25-1 and TRBJ1-6, with 8 bases identical to TRBD1. The CDR3 runs 17 residues. Looked up from germline, CDR1 is MGHDK and CDR2 is SYGVNS. V trimming: 1 base; J trimming: 6 bases; junction bases outside the gene matches: 8. For the CDR3, the DNA is TGTGCCAGCAGTGAATTAAACCGGCAGGGGGCTAATTCACCCCTCCACTTT. Encoded protein: CASSELNRQGANSPLHF.

This clone was recorded a few times. The chain joins TRBV4-2 to TRBJ2-1; TRBD2 might be the D (6 bases). There are 13 residues in the CDR3. V lost 0 bases, J lost 7 bases, and 7 bases lay in between. Looked up from germline, CDR1 is LGHNA and CDR2 is YNFKEQ. CDR3 sequence reads: CASSQDRENEQFF. The CDR3 DNA reads TGTGCCAGCAGCCAAGATCGGGAGAATGAGCAGTTCTTC.

This clone was found once. The chain carries TRBV24-1 and TRBJ2-1, with D maybe TRBD2 (5 bases). Germline V lookup: CDR1 KGHDR, CDR2 SFDVKD. V dropped 7 bases and J dropped 6 bases, with 9 bases sitting between them. The CDR3 totals 12 residues. CDR3 region: CATSAEGNEQFF. The CDR3, as DNA: TGTGCCACCAGCGCTGAGGGCAATGAGCAGTTCTTC.

This clone was seen once. The chain joins TRBV19 to TRBJ2-3; the D is unclear. CDR3 length: 15 residues. Between the trimmed V and J ends, which lost 6 bases and 0 bases, there was a span of 13 bases. Germline CDR1 and CDR2: LNHDA and SQIVND (reference sequence). The CDR3: CASSIRAGSTDTQYF. DNA for the CDR3: TGTGCCAGTAGCATACGAGCCGGGAGCACAGATACGCAGTATTTT. Complete variable domain (other parts from reference TRBV19 and TRBJ2-3): DGGITQSPKYLFRKEGQNVTLSCEQNLNHDAMYWYRQDPGQGLRLIYYSQIVNDFQKGDIAEGYSVSREKKESFPLTVTSAQKNPTAFYLCASSIRAGSTDTQYFGPGTRLTVL.

V and J are TRBV28 and TRBJ1-3, with 9 bases fitting TRBD1. The germline gives CDR1 MDHEN, CDR2 SYDVKM. V lost 3 bases to trimming and J lost 3 bases; unmatched junction nucleotides: 9. This CDR3 region has 17 residues. DNA for the CDR3: TGTGCCAGCAGTTTTTGGGACAGGGAAGGAGGTGGAAACACCATATATTTT. Translation: CASSFWDREGGGNTIYF.

The gene calls are TRBV7-2 and TRBJ1-6; D is unclear. CDR1 and CDR2 from the germline V gene are SGHTA and FQGNSA. The CDR3 is made up of 12 amino acids. With 2 bases removed from V and 10 bases from J, the gap between germline ends came to 6 bases. CDR3 nucleotide sequence: TGTGCCAGCAGCTTACTCGGGTCACCCCTCCACTTT. Its protein product is CASSLLGSPLHF.

The chain couples TRBV18 to TRBJ1-2; the match to TRBD1 covers 7 bases. J was trimmed by 3 bases and V by 4 bases; bases with no gene match: 23. This CDR3 contains 20 residues. Germline V CDR1 and CDR2: KGHSH, LQKENI. The CDR3 DNA reads as TGTGCCAGCTCACAGCTCCGGACAGGTGTACGCCCTAAAGGCTACTATGGCTACACCTTC. This sequence encodes CASSQLRTGVRPKGYYGYTF.

As for this clone: The same CDR3 is also encoded by other DNA sequences in this sample. The gene calls are TRBV7-3 and TRBJ2-1; D unclear. Germline V gives CDR1 SGHTA, CDR2 FQGTGA. Trimming shortened V by 2 bases and J by 4 bases, and 9 bases separated the two germline ends. This CDR3 contains 14 residues. The CDR3 reads CASSLAGGYNEQFF. CDR3 in DNA: TGTGCCAGCAGCTTAGCTGGCGGATACAATGAGCAGTTCTTC.

This clone showed up just once. The chain couples TRBV6-5 to TRBJ1-5, with D possibly TRBD1 on 6 matching bases. V was shortened by 5 bases and J by 6 bases, with 17 bases between the two germline ends. From germline, CDR1 is MNHEY and CDR2 SVGAGI. CDR3 size: 15 residues. The CDR3: CASSSTGRSSQPQHF. DNA of the CDR3: TGTGCCAGCAGTAGCACAGGGAGATCTAGTCAGCCCCAGCATTTT.

As for this clone: A read error may account for a junction end that differs from germline. This sequence joins TRBV5-4 and TRBJ1-4; 8 nucleotides line up with TRBD1. This CDR3 comprises 15 residues. Germline CDR1 reads SGHNT; CDR2 reads YYREEE (reference sequence). CDR3 nucleotides: TGTGCCAGCAGCTGGCAGGGGGCGACTAGTGAAAAACTGTTTTTT. Residues: CASSWQGATSEKLFF.

This clone was seen ten or more times. The genes are TRBV30 and TRBJ2-1; D is undetermined. The V and J ends lost 3 bases and 4 bases respectively, with 4 bases between them. This CDR3 has 11 amino acids. Germline loops: CDR1 GTSNPN, CDR2 SVGIG (reference sequence). Here the CDR3 DNA reads TGTGCCTGGAGACAGTACAATGAGCAGTTCTTC. Translating it yields CAWRQYNEQFF.

This rearrangement joins TRBV7-8 to TRBJ1-1; perhaps TRBD1 as D (6 bases). The CDR3 length is 13 residues. V shed 0 bases and J shed 11 bases, with 13 bases lying between them. Germline CDR1 is SGHVS and CDR2 is FQNEAQ. The chain's CDR3 is CASSLAGHQPAFF. The CDR3 nucleotides read TGTGCCAGCAGCTTAGCGGGACACCAGCCCGCTTTCTTT.

This clone was seen more than once but under ten times. V is TRBV5-1 and J is TRBJ1-2; 8 bases fit TRBD1. With V trimmed by 4 bases and J by 3 bases, 5 bases remained unmatched. Germline assignment: CDR1 SGHRS and CDR2 YFSETQ. The CDR3 has 14 amino acids. The CDR3 is CASSVQGADYGYTF. The CDR3 bases are TGCGCCAGCAGCGTTCAGGGGGCGGACTATGGCTACACCTTC.

The V gene is TRBV29-1, the J gene TRBJ2-7, with TRBD1 as a possible D gene (6 bases). V was clipped by 5 bases and J by 3 bases, with 17 bases between them. The CDR3 loop spans 14 amino acids. The V gene's germline CDR1 is SQVTM and CDR2 ANQGSEA. CDR3: CSVLPHQGNYEQYF. In DNA form, the CDR3 reads TGCAGCGTTCTACCACACCAGGGGAACTACGAGCAGTACTTC.

The chain carries TRBV7-9 and TRBJ1-3; 7 nucleotides line up with TRBD1. CDR3 length equals 15 residues. Germline V gene lookup returns CDR1 SEHNR and CDR2 FQNEAQ (reference sequence). Losses at the gene ends were 5 bases for V and 1 base for J; bases not matched to a gene: 5. The CDR3, as DNA: TGTGCCAGCAGCCCGGGACAGTCATCTGGAAACACCATATATTTT. Protein sequence: CASSPGQSSGNTIYF.

V usage is TRBV7-3 and J usage is TRBJ2-3; 8 nucleotides match TRBD2. The CDR3 sequence is 15 residues long. Germline V gives CDR1 SGHTA, CDR2 FQGTGA. Trimming removed 6 bases from V and 2 bases from J; junction bases left unmatched: 7. CDR3 loop: CASRKSGRVTDTQYF. In nucleotides, the CDR3 is TGTGCCAGCAGAAAAAGCGGGAGAGTCACAGATACGCAGTATTTT.

The chain links TRBV5-1 to TRBJ1-1; the D gene is possibly TRBD1 (5 bases). The length of the CDR3 is 11 residues. Trimming cost V 5 bases and J 7 bases, with 9 bases left between them. Per germline, CDR1 SGHRS and CDR2 YFSETQ. The CDR3 protein is CASRTDHEAFF. In nucleotides, the CDR3 is TGCGCCAGCAGGACAGACCATGAAGCTTTCTTT.

The rearrangement joins TRBV5-6 to TRBJ1-1; tentative D call: TRBD1 (5 bases). Trimming removed 4 bases at V and 2 bases at J, with 9 bases between. This CDR3 contains 13 residues. Germline V gives CDR1 SGHDT, CDR2 YYEEEE. The CDR3 DNA reads as TGTGCCAGCAGCCGTAGGACAAACACTGAAGCTTTCTTT. Translating gives CASSRRTNTEAFF.

This clone was observed once. J is TRBJ1-1 and V is TRBV21-1; no check of the table's D call, TRBD1, against the DNA was made. TRBV21-1 is marked as a pseudogene. This CDR3 contains 11 residues. Here the CDR3 reads CASRGTGIAFF. CDR3 sequence (DNA): TGTGCCAGCAGAGGGACAGGAATAGCTTTCTTT.

This clone was observed a few times. J is TRBJ1-4 and V is TRBV18; 7 bases align to TRBD1. V was clipped by 5 bases and J by 3 bases; unmatched bases: 9. The CDR3 extends over 16 amino acids. From germline, CDR1 is KGHSH and CDR2 LQKENI. The CDR3 protein is CASSSPHRGANEKLFF. The CDR3 DNA reads as TGTGCCAGCTCATCCCCCCACAGGGGTGCTAATGAAAAACTGTTTTTT.

This chain connects TRBV19 to TRBJ2-5; unclear D gene. The CDR3 contains 14 residues. CDR1 is LNHDA and CDR2 is SQIVND in the germline V gene (reference sequence). The V end lost 1 base, the J end lost 5 bases, and 11 bases lay between the germline ends. The CDR3 protein is CASSIGGRLETQYF. CDR3 sequence (DNA): TGTGCCAGTAGTATAGGTGGCCGTTTGGAGACCCAGTACTTC.